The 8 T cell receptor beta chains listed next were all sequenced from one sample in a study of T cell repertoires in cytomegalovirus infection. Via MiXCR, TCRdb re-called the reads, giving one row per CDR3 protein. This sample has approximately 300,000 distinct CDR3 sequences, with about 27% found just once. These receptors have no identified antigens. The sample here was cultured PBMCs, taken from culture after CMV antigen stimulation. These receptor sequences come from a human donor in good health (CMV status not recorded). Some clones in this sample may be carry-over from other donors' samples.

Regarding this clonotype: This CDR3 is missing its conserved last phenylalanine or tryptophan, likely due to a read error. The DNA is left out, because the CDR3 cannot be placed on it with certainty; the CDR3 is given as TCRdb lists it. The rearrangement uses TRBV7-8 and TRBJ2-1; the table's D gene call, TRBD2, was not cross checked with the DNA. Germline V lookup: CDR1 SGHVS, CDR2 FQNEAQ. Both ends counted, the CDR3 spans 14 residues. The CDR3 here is CASSLERTSGSPTI.

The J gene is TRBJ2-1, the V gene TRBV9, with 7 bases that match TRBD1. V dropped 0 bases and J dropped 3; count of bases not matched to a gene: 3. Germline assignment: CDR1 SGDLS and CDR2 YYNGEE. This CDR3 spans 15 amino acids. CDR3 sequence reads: CASSVVGTDYNEQFF. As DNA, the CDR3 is TGTGCCAGCAGCGTAGTGGGGACAGACTACAATGAGCAGTTCTTC. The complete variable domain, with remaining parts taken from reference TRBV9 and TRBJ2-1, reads DSGVTQTPKHLITATGQRVTLRCSPRSGDLSVYWYQQSLDQGLQFLIQYYNGEERAKGNILERFSAQQFPDLHSELNLSSLELGDSALYFCASSVVGTDYNEQFFGPGTRLTVL.

CDR3 loop: CASSLRREGPYNEQFF. As DNA, the CDR3 is TGTGCCAGCAGCTTGAGGCGGGAGGGTCCCTACAATGAGCAGTTCTTC. The chain couples TRBV7-6 to TRBJ2-1; 9 positions agree with TRBD2. The CDR3 spans 16 residues. V dropped 3 bases and J dropped 2; count of bases not matched to a gene: 5. Germline V gene data show CDR1 as SGHVS and CDR2 as FNYEAQ.

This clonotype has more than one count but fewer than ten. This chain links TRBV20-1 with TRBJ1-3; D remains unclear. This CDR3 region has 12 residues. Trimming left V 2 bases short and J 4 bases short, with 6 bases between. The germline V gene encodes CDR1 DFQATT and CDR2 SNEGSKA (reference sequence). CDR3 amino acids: CSARLQGNTIYF. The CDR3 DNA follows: TGCAGTGCTAGACTACAAGGAAACACCATATATTTT.

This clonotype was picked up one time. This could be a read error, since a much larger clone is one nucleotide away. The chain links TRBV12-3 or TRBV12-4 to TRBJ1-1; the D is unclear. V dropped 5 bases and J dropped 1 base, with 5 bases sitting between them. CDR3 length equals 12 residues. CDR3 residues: CASSDPNTEAFF. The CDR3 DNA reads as TGTGCCAGCAGTGACCCGAACACTGAAGCTTTCTTT.

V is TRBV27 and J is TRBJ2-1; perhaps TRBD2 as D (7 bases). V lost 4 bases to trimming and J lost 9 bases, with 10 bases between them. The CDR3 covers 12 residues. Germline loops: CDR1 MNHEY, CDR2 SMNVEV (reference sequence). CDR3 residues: CASSYAGAEQFF. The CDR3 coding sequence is TGTGCCAGCAGTTACGCGGGGGCTGAGCAGTTCTTC.

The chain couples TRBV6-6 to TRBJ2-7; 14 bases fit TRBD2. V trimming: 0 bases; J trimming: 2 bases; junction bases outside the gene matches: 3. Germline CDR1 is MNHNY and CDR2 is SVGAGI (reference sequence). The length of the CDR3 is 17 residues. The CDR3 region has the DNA TGTGCCAGCAGTTACTCGATGACTAGCGGGGGGGCCTACGAGCAGTACTTC. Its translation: CASSYSMTSGGAYEQYF.

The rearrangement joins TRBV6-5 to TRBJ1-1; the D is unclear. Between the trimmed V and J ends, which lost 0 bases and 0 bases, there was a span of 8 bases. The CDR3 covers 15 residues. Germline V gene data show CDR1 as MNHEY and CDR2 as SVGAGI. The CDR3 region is CASSYSTRMNTEAFF. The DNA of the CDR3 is TGTGCCAGCAGTTACTCGACCAGAATGAACACTGAAGCTTTCTTT.